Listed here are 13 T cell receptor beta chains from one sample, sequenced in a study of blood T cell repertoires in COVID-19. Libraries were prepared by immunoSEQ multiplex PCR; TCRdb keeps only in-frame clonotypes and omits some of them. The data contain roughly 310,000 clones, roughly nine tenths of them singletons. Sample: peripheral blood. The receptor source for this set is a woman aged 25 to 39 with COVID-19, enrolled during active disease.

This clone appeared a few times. The DNA for the CDR3 is TGTGCCAGCAGCTTCGGGGCTAGCGGGAAAGAGACCCAGTACTTC. Its protein is CASSFGASGKETQYF. The V and J genes are TRBV7-3 and TRBJ2-5, with TRBD2 matching 9 bases. CDR3 size: 15 residues. CDR1 and CDR2 (germline): SGHTA, FQGTGA. J gave up 3 bases and V 3 bases, and 5 bases lay outside the gene matches.

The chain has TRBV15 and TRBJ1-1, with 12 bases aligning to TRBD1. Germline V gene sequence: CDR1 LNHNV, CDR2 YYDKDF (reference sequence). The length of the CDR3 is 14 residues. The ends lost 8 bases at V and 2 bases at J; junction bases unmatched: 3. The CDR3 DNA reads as TGTGCCACCGGGACAGGGGGCTACAACACTGAAGCTTTCTTT. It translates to CATGTGGYNTEAFF. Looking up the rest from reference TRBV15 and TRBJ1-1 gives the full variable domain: DAMVIQNPRYQVTQFGKPVTLSCSQTLNHNVMYWYQQKSSQAPKLLFHYYDKDFNNEADTPDNFQSRRPNTSFCFLDIRSPGLGDTAMYLCATGTGGYNTEAFFGQGTRLTVV.

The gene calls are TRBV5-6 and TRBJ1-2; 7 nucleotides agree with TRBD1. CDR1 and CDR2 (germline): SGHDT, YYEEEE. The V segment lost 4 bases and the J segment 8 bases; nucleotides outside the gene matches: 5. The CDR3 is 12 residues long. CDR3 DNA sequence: TGTGCCAGCAGCAACGACAGGGTCGGCTACACCTTC. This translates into CASSNDRVGYTF.

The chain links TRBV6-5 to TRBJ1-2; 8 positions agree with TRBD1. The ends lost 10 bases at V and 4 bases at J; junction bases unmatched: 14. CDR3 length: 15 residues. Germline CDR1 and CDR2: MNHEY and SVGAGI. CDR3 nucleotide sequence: TGTGCCACATTAAGGCAAACTGACAGGGGCTATGGCTACACCTTC. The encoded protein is CATLRQTDRGYGYTF.

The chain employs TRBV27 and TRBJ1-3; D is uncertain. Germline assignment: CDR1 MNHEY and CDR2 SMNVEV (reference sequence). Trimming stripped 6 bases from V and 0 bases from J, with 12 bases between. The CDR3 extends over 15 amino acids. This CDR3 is CASRGRGNSGNTIYF. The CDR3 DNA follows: TGTGCCAGCAGAGGACGGGGAAACTCTGGAAACACCATATATTTT.

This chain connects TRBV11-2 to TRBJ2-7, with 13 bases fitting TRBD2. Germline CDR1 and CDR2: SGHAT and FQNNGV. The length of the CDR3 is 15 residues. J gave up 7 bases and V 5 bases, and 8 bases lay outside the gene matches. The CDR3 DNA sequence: TGTGCCAGCAGCCCCAGACTAGCGGGAGGAGGGGAGCAGTACTTC. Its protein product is CASSPRLAGGGEQYF.

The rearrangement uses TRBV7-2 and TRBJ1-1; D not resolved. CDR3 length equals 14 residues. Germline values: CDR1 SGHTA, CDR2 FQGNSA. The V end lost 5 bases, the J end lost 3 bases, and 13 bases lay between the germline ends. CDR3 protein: CASSPSYGYTEAFF. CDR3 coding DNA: TGTGCCAGCAGCCCTTCTTACGGGTACACTGAAGCTTTCTTT.

The CDR3 reads CASSRLAASYEQYF. CDR3 DNA sequence: TGTGCCAGCAGCAGACTAGCGGCCTCCTACGAGCAGTACTTC. The genes are TRBV2 and TRBJ2-7; 9 positions agree with TRBD2. The V gene's germline CDR1 is SNHLY and CDR2 FYNNEI. This CDR3 is built from 14 residues. The ends lost 6 bases at V and 0 bases at J; junction bases unmatched: 3.

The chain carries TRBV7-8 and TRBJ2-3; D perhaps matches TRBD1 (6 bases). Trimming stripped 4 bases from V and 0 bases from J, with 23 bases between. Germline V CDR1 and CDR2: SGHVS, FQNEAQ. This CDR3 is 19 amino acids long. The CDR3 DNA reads TGTGCCAGCAGCTCATCTCCGGGACAAGGAAGTTCTAGCACAGATACGCAGTATTTT. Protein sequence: CASSSSPGQGSSSTDTQYF.

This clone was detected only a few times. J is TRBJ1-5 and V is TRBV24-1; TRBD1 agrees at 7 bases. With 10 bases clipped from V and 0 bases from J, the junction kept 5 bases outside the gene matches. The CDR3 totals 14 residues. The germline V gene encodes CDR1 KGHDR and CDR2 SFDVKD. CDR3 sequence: CATGTDYSNQPQHF. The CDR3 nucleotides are TGTGCCACAGGGACAGATTATAGCAATCAGCCCCAGCATTTT.

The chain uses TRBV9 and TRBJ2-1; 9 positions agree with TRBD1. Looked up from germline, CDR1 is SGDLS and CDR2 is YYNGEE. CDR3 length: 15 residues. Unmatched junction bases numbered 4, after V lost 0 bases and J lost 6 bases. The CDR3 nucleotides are TGTGCCAGCAGCGTAGGAGGGACAGGGCTCAATGAGCAGTTCTTC. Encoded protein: CASSVGGTGLNEQFF.

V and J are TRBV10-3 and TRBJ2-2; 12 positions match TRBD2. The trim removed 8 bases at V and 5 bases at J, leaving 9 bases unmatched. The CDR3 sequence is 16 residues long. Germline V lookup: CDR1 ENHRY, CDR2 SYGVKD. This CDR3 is CAIPASGRAETGELFF. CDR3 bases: TGTGCCATCCCGGCTAGCGGGAGGGCCGAGACCGGGGAGCTGTTTTTT.

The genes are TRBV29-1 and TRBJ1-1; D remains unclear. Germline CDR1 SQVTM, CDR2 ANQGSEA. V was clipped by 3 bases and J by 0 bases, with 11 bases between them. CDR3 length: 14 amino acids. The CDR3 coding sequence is TGCAGCGTTGATTTCTTGGCAGTGAACACTGAAGCTTTCTTT. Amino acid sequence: CSVDFLAVNTEAFF.